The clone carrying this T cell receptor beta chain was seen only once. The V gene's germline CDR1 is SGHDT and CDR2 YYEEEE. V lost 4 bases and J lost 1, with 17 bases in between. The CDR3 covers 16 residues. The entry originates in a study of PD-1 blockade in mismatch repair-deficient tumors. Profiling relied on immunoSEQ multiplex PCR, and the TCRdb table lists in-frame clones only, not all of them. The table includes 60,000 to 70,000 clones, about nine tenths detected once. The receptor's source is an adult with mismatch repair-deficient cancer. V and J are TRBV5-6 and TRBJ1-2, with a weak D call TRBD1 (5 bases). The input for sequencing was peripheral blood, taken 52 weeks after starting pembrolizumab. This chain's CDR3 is CASSEFRASFNYGYTF. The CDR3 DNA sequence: TGTGCCAGCAGCGAGTTCAGGGCCTCTTTTAACTATGGCTACACCTTC.